The source of this T cell receptor (beta chain) is a study of response to subunit inactivated influenza vaccine. TCRdb reprocessed the RT-PCR reads via MiXCR and lists one record per CDR3 protein. This sample has a few hundred thousand distinct CDR3 sequences, with less than 25% found just once. V shed 4 bases and J shed 11 bases, with 26 bases lying between them. The germline gives CDR1 SNHLY, CDR2 FYNNEI. CDR3 size: 16 residues. This clonotype was found a few times. This clonotype originated in a man aged 45-69 years who received an inactivated influenza vaccine. The chain has TRBV2 and TRBJ1-1; D might be TRBD1 (6 bases). Sequencing used PBMCs from blood, obtained less than 22 months after vaccination. The CDR3 nucleotides read TGTGCCAGCAGTGGGGGGGGCTCAACCCAACCCCGAACGGCTTTCTTT. Protein: CASSGGGSTQPRTAFF. The full variable domain, its missing parts supplied by reference TRBV2 and TRBJ1-1, is EPEVTQTPSHQVTQMGQEVILRCVPISNHLYFYWYRQILGQKVEFLVSFYNNEISEKSEIFDDQFSVERPDGSNFTLKIRSTKLEDSAMYFCASSGGGSTQPRTAFFGQGTRLTVV.